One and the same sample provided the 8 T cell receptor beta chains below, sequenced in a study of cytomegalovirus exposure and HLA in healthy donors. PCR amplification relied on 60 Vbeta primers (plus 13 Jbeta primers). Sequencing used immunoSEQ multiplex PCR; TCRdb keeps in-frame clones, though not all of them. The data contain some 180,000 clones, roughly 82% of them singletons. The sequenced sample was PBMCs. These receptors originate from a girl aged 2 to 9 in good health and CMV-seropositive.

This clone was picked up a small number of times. The CDR3 spells CASSLESLKLRDGYTF. The CDR3 DNA sequence: TGTGCCAGCAGCTTGGAATCGCTCAAACTACGGGATGGCTACACCTTC. The chain uses TRBV5-6 and TRBJ1-2; D gene unclear. The V and J ends lost 0 bases and 6 bases respectively, with 18 bases between them. The CDR3 runs to 16 residues. Germline CDR1 is SGHDT and CDR2 is YYEEEE.

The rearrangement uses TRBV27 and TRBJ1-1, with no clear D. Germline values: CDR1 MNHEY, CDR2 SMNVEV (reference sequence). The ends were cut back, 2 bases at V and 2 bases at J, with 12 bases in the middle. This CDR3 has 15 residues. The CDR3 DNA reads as TGTGCCAGCAGTTTACGCGGGTTTGGAAACACTGAAGCTTTCTTT. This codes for CASSLRGFGNTEAFF.

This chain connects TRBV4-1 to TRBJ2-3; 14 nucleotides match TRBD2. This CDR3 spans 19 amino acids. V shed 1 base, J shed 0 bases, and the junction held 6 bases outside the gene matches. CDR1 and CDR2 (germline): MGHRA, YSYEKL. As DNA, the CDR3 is TGCGCCAGCAGCCAAGGGCCGGGACTAGCGGGGGAGAGCACAGATACGCAGTATTTT. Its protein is CASSQGPGLAGESTDTQYF.

In DNA, the CDR3 is TGCAGCGTTGAGGCCGGGACAGGGACTGGCTACACCTTC. Protein product: CSVEAGTGTGYTF. The chain employs TRBV29-1 and TRBJ1-2; 9 nucleotides agree with TRBD1. Germline V lookup: CDR1 SQVTM, CDR2 ANQGSEA. Trimming removed 3 bases from V and 7 bases from J; junction bases left unmatched: 6. This CDR3 comprises 13 residues.

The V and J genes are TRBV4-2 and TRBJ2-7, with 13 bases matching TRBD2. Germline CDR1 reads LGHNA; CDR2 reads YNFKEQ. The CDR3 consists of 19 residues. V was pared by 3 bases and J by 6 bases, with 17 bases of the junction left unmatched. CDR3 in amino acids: CASSHGTGTSGTQAVEQYF. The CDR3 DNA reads TGTGCCAGCAGCCACGGCACCGGGACTAGCGGGACTCAGGCGGTCGAGCAGTACTTC.

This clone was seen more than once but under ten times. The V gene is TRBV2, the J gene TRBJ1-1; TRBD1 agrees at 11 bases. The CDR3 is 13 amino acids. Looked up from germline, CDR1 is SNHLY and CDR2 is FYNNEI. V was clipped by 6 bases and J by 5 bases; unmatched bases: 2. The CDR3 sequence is CASRGTGGTEAFF. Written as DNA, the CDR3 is TGTGCCAGCAGGGGGACAGGGGGAACTGAAGCTTTCTTT.

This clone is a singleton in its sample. The CDR3 sequence is CASGTSGGTQYF. As DNA, the CDR3 is TGTGCTAGTGGAACTAGCGGGGGGACGCAGTATTTT. This sequence joins TRBV12-5 and TRBJ2-3, with TRBD2 identical over 12 bases. Germline CDR1 reads LGHNT; CDR2 reads FRNRAP. This CDR3 is built from 12 residues. Losses at the gene ends were 6 bases for V and 9 bases for J; bases not matched to a gene: 1.

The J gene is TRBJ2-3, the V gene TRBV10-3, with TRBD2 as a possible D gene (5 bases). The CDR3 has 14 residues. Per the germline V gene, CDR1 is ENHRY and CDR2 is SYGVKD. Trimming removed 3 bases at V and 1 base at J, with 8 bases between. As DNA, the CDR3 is TGTGCCATCAGTGAAAAAGCGGGCACAGATACGCAGTATTTT. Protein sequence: CAISEKAGTDTQYF.